The present T cell receptor beta chain was sequenced within a study of blood T cell repertoires in COVID-19. Study overall: Acute and convalescent COVID-19 specimens originated in the United States, Italy and Spain.

In the study's own analysis: Reference gene primers were amplified, and this amplification served to estimate nucleated cell counts. Here immunoSEQ multiplex PCR was the method, and the copy in TCRdb shows in-frame clones only, minus some. V, J and clone size derive from that table, while D and trimming were established from the DNA sequence. Among roughly 93,000 clones listed, 87% were seen once. The V gene lost 7 bases and the J gene lost 7 bases, with 23 bases spanning the gap. The length of the CDR3 is 16 residues. Germline-derived CDR1 and CDR2 are LNHDA and SQIVND (reference sequence). This sequence originates from a human donor in a cohort sampled during active COVID-19. This chain joins TRBV19 and TRBJ2-1; a possible D gene is TRBD2 (7 bases). Sample: peripheral blood. The CDR3 reads CASTHGGARLVNEQFF. The CDR3 DNA is TGTGCCAGTACCCATGGGGGGGCGCGGCTGGTTAATGAGCAGTTCTTC.